This T cell receptor (beta chain) originates from a study of human thymus T cells. Study-wide results and caveats: Related research examined unrelated individuals and reported that their thymic repertoires overlapped highly. Within thymic and blood repertoires, V and J gene usage appeared to be biased.

The thymus tissue came from resections taken during corrective heart surgery. Using immunoSEQ multiplex PCR, the repertoire was profiled, and TCRdb retains in-frame clones only, with some absent. The table shows about 78,000 clones, with roughly 97% occurring only once. Remarks on this clone: Antigen: not known.

CDR1 is SGHRS and CDR2 is YFSETQ in the germline V gene. Trimming took 2 bases from V and 0 from J; bases not matched to a gene: 7. CDR3 length: 17 amino acids. Sequences were obtained from thymus tissue. The sequence was collected from a boy under two years old with a congenital heart defect but otherwise immunologically healthy. The chain recombines TRBV5-1 with TRBJ1-3; 8 bases are a match to TRBD1. CDR3 nucleotides: TGCGCCAGCAGCTTTACGGACAGGGCAAACTCTGGAAACACCATATATTTT. Protein: CASSFTDRANSGNTIYF.